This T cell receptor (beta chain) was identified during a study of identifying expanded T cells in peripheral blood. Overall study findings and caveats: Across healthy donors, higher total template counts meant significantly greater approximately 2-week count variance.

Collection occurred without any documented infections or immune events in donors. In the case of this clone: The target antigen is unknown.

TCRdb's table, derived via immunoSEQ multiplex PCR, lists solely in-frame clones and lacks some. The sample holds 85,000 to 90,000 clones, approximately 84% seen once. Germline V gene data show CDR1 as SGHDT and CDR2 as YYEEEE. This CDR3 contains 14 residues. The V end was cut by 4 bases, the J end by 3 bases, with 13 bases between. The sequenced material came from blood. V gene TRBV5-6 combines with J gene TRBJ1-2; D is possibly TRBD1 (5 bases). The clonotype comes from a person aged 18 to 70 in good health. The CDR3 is CASSPDRDYYGYTF. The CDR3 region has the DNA TGTGCCAGCAGCCCCGACAGAGACTACTATGGCTACACCTTC.